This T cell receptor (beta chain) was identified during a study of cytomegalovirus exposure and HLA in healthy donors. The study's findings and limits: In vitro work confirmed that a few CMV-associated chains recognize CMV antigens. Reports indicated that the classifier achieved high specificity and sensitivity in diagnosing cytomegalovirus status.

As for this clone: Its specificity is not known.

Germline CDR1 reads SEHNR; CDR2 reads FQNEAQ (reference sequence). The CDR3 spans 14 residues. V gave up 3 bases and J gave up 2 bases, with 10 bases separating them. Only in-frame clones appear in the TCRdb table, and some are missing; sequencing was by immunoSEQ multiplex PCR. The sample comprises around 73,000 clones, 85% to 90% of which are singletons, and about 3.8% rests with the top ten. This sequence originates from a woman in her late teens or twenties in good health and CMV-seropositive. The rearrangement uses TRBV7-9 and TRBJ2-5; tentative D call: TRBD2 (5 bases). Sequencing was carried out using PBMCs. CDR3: CASSFGQRQETQYF. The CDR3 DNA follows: TGTGCCAGCAGCTTTGGTCAGCGGCAAGAGACCCAGTACTTC.